These 22 T cell receptor beta chains originate from one sample sequenced in a study of tumor and adjacent non-tumor tissue in lung cancer. The library came from three nested PCR rounds adapted from ARM-PCR protocols. In TCRdb, the multiplex PCR reads were re-called with MiXCR into one record per CDR3 protein. The table lists about 43,000 distinct CDR3 sequences, 60% of them singletons, with 35% to 50% in the top ten. No cell sorting was done before RNA was extracted from the tissue. This non-tumor lung sample came from over 3 cm beyond the tumor edge. Sequenced sample: distant non-tumor lung tissue. These receptors were taken from a man aged 45-65 years with non-small cell lung cancer.

Remarks on this clonotype: The CDR3 carries no conserved terminal phenylalanine or tryptophan, so it likely arises from a read error. The chain recombines TRBV4-2 with TRBJ2-2, with 14 positions matching TRBD2. The CDR3 is 18 residues long. From germline, CDR1 is LGHNA and CDR2 YNFKEQ. The chain's CDR3 is CSSSQEGLAGANTGELFL. DNA of the CDR3: TGTTCCAGCAGCCAAGAGGGACTAGCGGGGGCGAACACAGGGGAGCTGTTTTTG.

Turning to this clonotype: Since the CDR3 does not end with the conserved phenylalanine or tryptophan, this likely comes from a read error. This chain connects TRBV6-1 to TRBJ1-5; D is perhaps TRBD1 (6 bases). This CDR3 is built from 15 residues. Trimming stripped 5 bases from V and 6 bases from J, with 17 bases between. The germline CDR1 and CDR2 sequences are MNHNS and SASEGT. The chain's CDR3 is CASSSRRGGTQPQHV. In DNA, the CDR3 is TGTGCCAGCAGTTCTAGGCGGGGGGGCACTCAGCCCCAGCATGTT.

About this clonotype: One end of the junction fails to match germline, which may point to a read error. V gene TRBV10-3 combines with J gene TRBJ1-4; D is unresolved. CDR3 length: 11 residues. Germline CDR1 ENHRY, CDR2 SYGVKD. CDR3 DNA: TGTGCCTTCAGTGAATCCGGACTACTGTTATTT. Its translation: CAFSESGLLLF.

As for this clonotype: In this CDR3 the conserved last residue, phenylalanine or tryptophan, is missing, so a read error is likely. V is TRBV2 and J is TRBJ1-1; D call uncertain. The length of the CDR3 is 14 residues. The germline gives CDR1 SNHLY, CDR2 FYNNEI. In DNA form, the CDR3 reads TGTGTCAGCAGTGCCCAGAGGGCAAACACTGAAGCTTTCTCT. Translating it yields CVSSAQRANTEAFS.

Ten or more counts support this clonotype. This chain links TRBV6-5 with TRBJ1-5, with a possible D match to TRBD1 (5 bases). CDR3 size: 15 residues. Between the trimmed V and J ends, which lost 7 bases and 5 bases, there was a span of 18 bases. Per germline, CDR1 MNHEY and CDR2 SVGAGI. CDR3 coding DNA: TGTGCCAGCACCCCGGGGGTGGGGCGGCATCAGCCCCAGCATTTT. Translated, it gives CASTPGVGRHQPQHF.

This clonotype occurred many times. As DNA, the CDR3 is TGTGCCACCATCCAGGGAGTCTCCTACGAGCAGTACTTC. It yields the protein CATIQGVSYEQYF. The rearrangement joins TRBV28 to TRBJ2-7; D tentatively fits TRBD1 or TRBD2 (5 bases each). CDR1 is MDHEN, CDR2 SYDVKM, per germline. The CDR3 has 13 residues. V was pared by 10 bases and J by 0 bases, with 13 bases between.

Worth noting for this clonotype: One end of the junction varies from germline; a read error may be responsible. J is TRBJ2-1 and V is TRBV11-1; D is ambiguous. The CDR3 spans 12 residues. Looked up from germline, CDR1 is SGHAT and CDR2 is FQDESV (reference sequence). In DNA, the CDR3 is TGTGCCAGCAGCCCCACGGTCGATGAGCACTTCTTC. This codes for CASSPTVDEHFF.

This clonotype turned up a few times. Being one base from a much bigger clone, this may be a read error. The rearrangement links TRBV6-6 to TRBJ1-6; TRBD1 matches at 7 bases. The germline CDR1 and CDR2 sequences are MNHNY and SVGAGI (reference sequence). This CDR3 region has 14 residues. The chain's CDR3 is CAGSSGTEGSPLHF. The CDR3 nucleotides are TGTGCCGGCAGCTCCGGGACAGAGGGATCACCCCTCCACTTT.

With regard to this clonotype: This may come from a read error, since a much larger clone is one base off. The rearrangement joins TRBV6-5 to TRBJ2-4, with D unclear. The germline CDR1 and CDR2 sequences are MNHEY and SVGAGI. The CDR3 is made up of 14 amino acids. In nucleotides, the CDR3 is TGTGCCAGCAGTACCGGTCTCTCCAAAGACATTCAGTACTTC. Protein sequence: CASSTGLSKDIQYF.

With respect to this clonotype: A junction end diverges from the germline sequence, so it may reflect a read error. CDR3 in amino acids: CAGSPPHHSGRSYEQYF. CDR3 nucleotides: TGTGCCGGCAGCCCACCGCACCATTCTGGCAGATCCTACGAGCAGTACTTC. This rearrangement joins TRBV7-9 to TRBJ2-7; D ambiguous. The length of the CDR3 is 17 residues. From germline, CDR1 is SEHNR and CDR2 FQNEAQ (reference sequence). Together with reference TRBV7-9 and TRBJ2-7, the CDR3 gives the full variable domain: DTGVSQNPRHKITKRGQNVTFRCDPISEHNRLYWYRQTLGQGPEFLTYFQNEAQLEKSRLLSDRFSAERPKGSFSTLEIQRTEQGDSAMYLCAGSPPHHSGRSYEQYFGPGTRLTVT.

As concerns this clonotype: It is likely a read error, because the conserved phenylalanine at the end of the CDR3 is missing. V usage is TRBV12-3 or TRBV12-4 and J usage is TRBJ2-5; D assignment may be TRBD1 or TRBD2 (6 bases each). The CDR3 is 13 residues long. Trimming cost V 7 bases and J 6 bases, with 15 bases left between them. This chain's CDR3 is CASMRGEAKTQYL. CDR3 in DNA: TGTGCCAGCATGAGGGGGGAGGCAAAGACCCAGTACCTC.

This clonotype has a count of ten or more. The chain has TRBV5-1 and TRBJ2-1, with D tentatively TRBD2 (6 bases). Germline-derived CDR1 and CDR2 are SGHRS and YFSETQ. V lost 4 bases and J lost 4, with 18 bases in between. The CDR3 is made up of 16 amino acids. Written as DNA, the CDR3 is TGCGCCAGCAGCATCCGACTGCGGGGATCTTACAATGAGCAGTTCTTC. It encodes CASSIRLRGSYNEQFF.

This clonotype was counted ten times or more. The V call is TRBV4-2, the J call TRBJ2-1; the match to TRBD2 covers 7 bases. CDR1 is LGHNA, CDR2 YNFKEQ, per germline. This CDR3 spans 13 amino acids. The V and J ends lost 0 bases and 13 bases, in that order; junction bases with no gene match: 6. The CDR3 protein is CASSQEDGRSQFF. DNA for the CDR3: TGTGCCAGCAGCCAAGAAGACGGGAGGTCTCAGTTCTTC.

As concerns this clonotype: Likely a read error: the CDR3 ends without its conserved phenylalanine or tryptophan. This chain joins TRBV6-2 or TRBV6-3 and TRBJ2-1, with a possible D match to TRBD2 (6 bases). The ends were cut back, 2 bases at V and 7 bases at J, with 15 bases in the middle. The CDR3 length is 15 residues. CDR1 and CDR2 from the germline V gene are MNHEY and SVGEGT. The CDR3 DNA follows: TGTGCCAGCAGTTACCGGGGGAGGACGGTGAATGAGCAGTTCTTA. Its translation: CASSYRGRTVNEQFL.

A remark on this clonotype: The junction departs from the called germline gene at one end, perhaps through a read error. The chain joins TRBV5-1 to TRBJ2-5; D may be TRBD1 (6 bases). The CDR3 has 13 residues. Per germline, CDR1 SGHRS and CDR2 YFSETQ. CDR3 bases: TGCGCCAGCAGCTTGGGGGGGCCAGAGACCCAGTGCTTC. Protein sequence: CASSLGGPETQCF. Drawing the rest from reference TRBV5-1 and TRBJ2-5, the complete variable domain is KAGVTQTPRYLIKTRGQQVTLSCSPISGHRSVSWYQQTPGQGLQFLFEYFSETQRNKGNFPGRFSGRQFSNSRSEMNVSTLELGDSALYLCASSLGGPETQCFGPGTRLLVL.

This clonotype has a count of ten or more. This chain links TRBV6-6 with TRBJ2-3, with D possibly matching TRBD2 (6 bases). The CDR3 runs to 14 residues. Germline V gene sequence: CDR1 MNHNY, CDR2 SVGAGI (reference sequence). V dropped 1 base and J dropped 2 bases, with 7 bases sitting between them. This CDR3 is CASSYWDSTDTQYF. For the CDR3, the DNA is TGTGCCAGCAGTTACTGGGACTCCACAGATACGCAGTATTTT.

This clonotype was recorded once. With a much larger clone just one base away, this may be a read error. The chain uses TRBV20-1 and TRBJ1-6; tentatively, D is TRBD1 (5 bases). CDR1 DFQATT and CDR2 SNEGSKA come from the germline V gene (reference sequence). This CDR3 comprises 15 residues. The CDR3 coding sequence is TGCAGTGCACCCGACAGTGCCTCCTATAATTCACCCCGCCACTTT. Translated, it gives CSAPDSASYNSPRHF.

As regards this clonotype: Compared with germline, one end of the junction differs, possibly owing to a read error. V is TRBV5-1 and J is TRBJ2-3, with D tentatively TRBD1 (5 bases). This CDR3 is built from 16 residues. Germline CDR1 reads SGHRS; CDR2 reads YFSETQ. CDR3 in amino acids: CANSPEQVALTDTQYF. The CDR3 nucleotides read TGCGCCAACAGCCCGGAACAGGTGGCCCTCACAGATACGCAGTATTTT. Full variable domain (outside the CDR3, taken from reference TRBV5-1 and TRBJ2-3): KAGVTQTPRYLIKTRGQQVTLSCSPISGHRSVSWYQQTPGQGLQFLFEYFSETQRNKGNFPGRFSGRQFSNSRSEMNVSTLELGDSALYLCANSPEQVALTDTQYFGPGTRLTVL.

The chain carries TRBV28 and TRBJ1-3; 7 bases map to TRBD1. The length of the CDR3 is 14 residues. Germline-derived CDR1 and CDR2 are MDHEN and SYDVKM. V dropped 8 bases and J dropped 4; count of bases not matched to a gene: 8. The CDR3 bases are TGTGCCAGCGCACAGACAGGGTCCGGAAACACCATATATTTT. This encodes CASAQTGSGNTIYF.

This clonotype came up a few times. With a much larger clone just one base away, this may be a read error. The J gene is TRBJ2-7, the V gene TRBV10-2; 8 positions agree with TRBD2. CDR1 is WSHSY, CDR2 SAAADI, per germline. There are 14 residues in the CDR3. CDR3: CASSEGGLVYERYF. The CDR3 DNA reads TGCGCCAGCAGTGAGGGGGGACTAGTCTACGAGCGGTACTTC.

As for this clonotype: Just one base apart from a much larger clone, this may be a read error. CDR3 sequence: CTSSLTGLQETQYF. The CDR3 DNA sequence: TGTACCAGCAGCTTAACAGGCCTCCAAGAGACCCAGTACTTC. The chain recombines TRBV5-6 with TRBJ2-5, with D possibly TRBD1 on 5 matching bases. Germline loops: CDR1 SGHDT, CDR2 YYEEEE. This CDR3 spans 14 amino acids.

On this clonotype itself: A much bigger clone sits one base away, suggesting this may be a read error. This chain connects TRBV20-1 to TRBJ2-1; D is unclear. The V and J ends lost 3 bases and 3 bases respectively, with 12 bases between them. The CDR3 is made up of 14 amino acids. From germline, CDR1 is DFQATT and CDR2 SNEGSKA (reference sequence). This chain's CDR3 is CSASSLFDYNEQFF. The CDR3 DNA reads TGCAGTGCTAGTAGTCTCTTCGACTACAATGAGCAGTTCTTC.